Below, 19 T cell receptor beta chains from the same sample are listed, as sequenced in a study of T cells in localized non-small cell lung cancer. Libraries were prepared by immunoSEQ multiplex PCR; TCRdb keeps only in-frame clonotypes and omits some of them. The sample gives 20,000 to 30,000 clones, 80% to 90% of which show up once; roughly 1.2% is in the top ten. The sequencing here drew on peripheral blood, taken before any cancer treatment. The receptors shown here come from a woman aged 40 to 75 with stage I lung adenocarcinoma.

J is TRBJ2-7 and V is TRBV4-3; D is unresolved. The CDR3 extends over 15 amino acids. Trimming removed 1 base at V and 3 bases at J, with 13 bases between. In germline, CDR1 is LGHNA, CDR2 YSLEER. The CDR3 coding sequence is TGCGCCAGCAGCCAAGGTACAGAAGTTTTCTACGAGCAGTACTTC. Protein sequence: CASSQGTEVFYEQYF.

The chain recombines TRBV2 with TRBJ2-5; TRBD2 is a possible D gene (6 bases). The CDR3 totals 17 residues. V shed 1 base and J shed 5 bases, with 20 bases lying between them. Germline V CDR1 and CDR2: SNHLY, FYNNEI. Here the CDR3 reads CASSEGVSLAIGETQYF. Written as DNA, the CDR3 is TGTGCCAGCAGTGAAGGTGTGTCACTAGCCATTGGGGAGACCCAGTACTTC.

This clone was picked up one time. The chain employs TRBV5-1 and TRBJ2-7; a possible D gene is TRBD2 (6 bases). V was trimmed by 0 bases and J by 5 bases, leaving 18 bases between them. Germline CDR1 and CDR2: SGHRS and YFSETQ. CDR3 length equals 16 residues. CDR3 bases: TGCGCCAGCAGCTTGGCCGGTGGAGGGAGTTTCAACGAGCAGTACTTC. Translating it yields CASSLAGGGSFNEQYF.

In this sample, this clone turned up a few times. The CDR3 nucleotides read TGTGCCAGCAGCGTAGATGGGGCCGGACAGCCCCAGCATTTT. Protein product: CASSVDGAGQPQHF. The V and J genes are TRBV9 and TRBJ1-5; D perhaps matches TRBD1 (5 bases). V lost 0 bases, J lost 7 bases, and 11 bases lay in between. CDR1 and CDR2 from the germline V gene are SGDLS and YYNGEE. CDR3 length: 14 amino acids.

This clone was counted a single time. The chain recombines TRBV7-2 with TRBJ1-5; D gene ambiguous. The V gene lost 3 bases and the J gene lost 7 bases, with 7 bases spanning the gap. This CDR3 comprises 12 residues. Germline CDR1 and CDR2: SGHTA and FQGNSA. The CDR3 region has the DNA TGTGCCAGCAGCTTGGAATGGCAGCCCCAGCATTTT. This encodes CASSLEWQPQHF. The full variable domain, completed using reference TRBV7-2 and TRBJ1-5, is GAGVSQSPSNKVTEKGKDVELRCDPISGHTALYWYRQSLGQGLEFLIYFQGNSAPDKSGLPSDRFSAERTGGSVSTLTIQRTQQEDSAVYLCASSLEWQPQHFGDGTRLSIL.

The chain has TRBV9 and TRBJ2-4, with D unclear. The CDR3 consists of 14 residues. CDR1 and CDR2 from the germline V gene are SGDLS and YYNGEE. The V end lost 0 bases, the J end lost 6 bases, and 10 bases lay between the germline ends. The DNA of the CDR3 is TGTGCCAGCAGCGTAGGGCTAGTTTCAAACATTCAGTACTTC. Its protein product is CASSVGLVSNIQYF.

V and J are TRBV28 and TRBJ2-1; TRBD2 matches 10 bases. The CDR3 extends over 14 amino acids. The J segment lost 8 bases and the V segment lost 9 bases, leaving 10 bases of the junction unmatched. Germline-derived CDR1 and CDR2 are MDHEN and SYDVKM. The CDR3 protein is CASDSGGAKHEQFF. In nucleotides, the CDR3 is TGTGCCAGTGACAGCGGGGGGGCCAAGCATGAGCAGTTCTTC.

The count of this clone is one. The rearrangement uses TRBV14 and TRBJ2-7; a weak D match, TRBD1 (6 bases). Germline CDR1 reads SGHDN; CDR2 reads FVKESK. Trimming removed 3 bases from V and 7 bases from J, with 13 bases in between. The CDR3 loop spans 13 amino acids. CDR3 bases: TGTGCCAGCAGCCAGTACAGGGTGGGGGAGCAGTACTTC. Protein: CASSQYRVGEQYF. Together with reference TRBV14 and TRBJ2-7, the CDR3 gives the full variable domain: EAGVTQFPSHSVIEKGQTVTLRCDPISGHDNLYWYRRVMGKEIKFLLHFVKESKQDESGMPNNRFLAERTGGTYSTLKVQPAELEDSGVYFCASSQYRVGEQYFGPGTRLTVT.

This chain joins TRBV11-2 and TRBJ1-2; D is perhaps TRBD1 (5 bases). This CDR3 has 12 amino acids. Trimming took 3 bases from V and 4 from J, leaving 6 bases between them. CDR1 and CDR2 (germline): SGHAT, FQNNGV. CDR3 sequence reads: CASSLRGYGYTF. Here the CDR3 DNA reads TGTGCCAGCAGCTTGAGGGGCTATGGCTACACCTTC.

The chain joins TRBV5-5 to TRBJ1-2; D may be TRBD1 (6 bases). V lost 6 bases, J lost 5 bases, and 14 bases lay in between. CDR3 size: 13 residues. CDR1 and CDR2 (germline): SGHKS, YYEKEE (reference sequence). The CDR3 spells CASKRGTYYGYTF. CDR3 nucleotides: TGTGCCAGCAAAAGGGGGACATATTATGGCTACACCTTC.

The chain combines TRBV7-2 with TRBJ2-5; no definite D call. The CDR3 consists of 13 residues. The V gene's germline CDR1 is SGHTA and CDR2 FQGNSA. V was pared by 1 base and J by 4 bases, with 7 bases between. As DNA, the CDR3 is TGTGCCAGCAGCTTAGGGATCACAGAGACCCAGTACTTC. This sequence encodes CASSLGITETQYF.

V is TRBV7-9 and J is TRBJ1-3; D gene unclear. CDR1 is SEHNR, CDR2 FQNEAQ, per germline (reference sequence). V dropped 5 bases and J dropped 7 bases, with 12 bases sitting between them. The CDR3 is made up of 13 amino acids. This CDR3 is CASSEGTGNTIYF. The CDR3 DNA follows: TGTGCCAGCAGCGAGGGTACCGGGAACACCATATATTTT.

This clone occurred once. This rearrangement joins TRBV29-1 to TRBJ1-2, with TRBD1 matching 10 bases. The CDR3 has 13 amino acids. Germline V lookup: CDR1 SQVTM, CDR2 ANQGSEA. V was clipped by 6 bases and J by 4 bases; unmatched bases: 5. CDR3 residues: CSVGQGGSYGYTF. For the CDR3, the DNA is TGCAGCGTCGGACAGGGGGGGAGCTATGGCTACACCTTC. The whole variable domain, filled in from reference TRBV29-1 and TRBJ1-2, reads SAVISQKPSRDICQRGTSLTIQCQVDSQVTMMFWYRQQPGQSLTLIATANQGSEATYESGFVIDKFPISRPNLTFSTLTVSNMSPEDSSIYLCSVGQGGSYGYTFGSGTRLTVV.

This clone showed up just once. The chain uses TRBV4-3 and TRBJ2-3; 13 nucleotides align to TRBD2. Trimming cost V 6 bases and J 2 bases; bases outside gene matches: 8. The CDR3 spans 17 residues. CDR1 and CDR2 (germline): LGHNA, YSLEER. CDR3 region: CASSWGTSGALTDTQYF. For the CDR3, the DNA is TGCGCCAGCAGTTGGGGGACTAGCGGGGCGCTCACAGATACGCAGTATTTT.

This chain connects TRBV9 to TRBJ2-7; possibly TRBD1 or TRBD2 for D (5 bases each). CDR3 length equals 14 residues. Trimming left V 4 bases short and J 3 bases short, with 14 bases between. The germline CDR1 and CDR2 sequences are SGDLS and YYNGEE. This chain's CDR3 is CASSRGVMVYEQYF. As DNA, the CDR3 is TGTGCCAGCAGCAGAGGGGTGATGGTCTACGAGCAGTACTTC.

The V call is TRBV5-1, the J call TRBJ1-6; maybe TRBD1 (6 bases). Germline CDR1 and CDR2: SGHRS and YFSETQ. The CDR3 loop spans 16 amino acids. Trimming left V 1 base short and J 3 bases short, with 11 bases between. CDR3 in DNA: TGCGCCAGCAGCTTGTCGAAGGGGGGCTATAATTCACCCCTCCACTTT. It codes for CASSLSKGGYNSPLHF.

The chain employs TRBV19 and TRBJ1-1; D is unresolved. The ends were cut back, 6 bases at V and 7 bases at J, with 18 bases in the middle. The CDR3 totals 14 residues. The germline CDR1 and CDR2 sequences are LNHDA and SQIVND (reference sequence). DNA of the CDR3: TGTGCCAGTAGGGTAGGCAGCAATAGAAATGAAGCTTTCTTT. Its translation is CASRVGSNRNEAFF.

J is TRBJ1-2 and V is TRBV28, with 7 bases identical to TRBD1. Germline loops: CDR1 MDHEN, CDR2 SYDVKM. CDR3 length: 15 residues. V dropped 4 bases and J dropped 7; count of bases not matched to a gene: 12. The CDR3 DNA follows: TGTGCCAGCAGTTCCTCCTCGACAGGGTCCACTGGCTACACCTTC. It translates to CASSSSSTGSTGYTF.

The chain joins TRBV15 to TRBJ1-2, with D maybe TRBD1 (6 bases). The CDR3 is 16 residues long. V was shortened by 3 bases and J by 6 bases, with 20 bases between the two germline ends. CDR1 is LNHNV and CDR2 is YYDKDF in the germline V gene (reference sequence). The CDR3 bases are TGTGCCACCAGCAGGAGACAAAGGACAGATGTACATGGCTACACCTTC. Its protein is CATSRRQRTDVHGYTF.